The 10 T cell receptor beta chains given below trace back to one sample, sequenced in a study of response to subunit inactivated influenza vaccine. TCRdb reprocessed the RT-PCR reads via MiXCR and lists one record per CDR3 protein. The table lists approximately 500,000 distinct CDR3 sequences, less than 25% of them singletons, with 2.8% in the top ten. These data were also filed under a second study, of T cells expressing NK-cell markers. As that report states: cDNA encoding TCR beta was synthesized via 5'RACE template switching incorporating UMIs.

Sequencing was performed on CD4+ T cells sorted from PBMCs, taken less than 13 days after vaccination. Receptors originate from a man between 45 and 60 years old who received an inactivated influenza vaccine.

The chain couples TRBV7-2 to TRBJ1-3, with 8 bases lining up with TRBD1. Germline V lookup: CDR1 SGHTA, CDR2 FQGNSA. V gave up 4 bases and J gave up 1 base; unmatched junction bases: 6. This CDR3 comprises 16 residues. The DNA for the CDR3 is TGTGCCAGCAGCTCCAAATACAGGGGGTCTGGAAACACCATATATTTT. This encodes CASSSKYRGSGNTIYF.

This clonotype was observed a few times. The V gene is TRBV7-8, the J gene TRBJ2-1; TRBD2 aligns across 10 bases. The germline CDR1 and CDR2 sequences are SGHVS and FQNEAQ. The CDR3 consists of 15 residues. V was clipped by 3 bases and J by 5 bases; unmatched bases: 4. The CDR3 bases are TGTGCCAGCAGCTTGTGGACTAGCGGAAACAATGAGCAGTTCTTC. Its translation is CASSLWTSGNNEQFF.

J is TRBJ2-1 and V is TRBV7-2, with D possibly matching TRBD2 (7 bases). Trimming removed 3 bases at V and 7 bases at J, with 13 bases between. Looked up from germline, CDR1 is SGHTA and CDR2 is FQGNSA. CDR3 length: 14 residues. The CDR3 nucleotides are TGTGCCAGCAGCTTGACAGGAGCGGGGAATGAGCAGTTCTTC. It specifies CASSLTGAGNEQFF.

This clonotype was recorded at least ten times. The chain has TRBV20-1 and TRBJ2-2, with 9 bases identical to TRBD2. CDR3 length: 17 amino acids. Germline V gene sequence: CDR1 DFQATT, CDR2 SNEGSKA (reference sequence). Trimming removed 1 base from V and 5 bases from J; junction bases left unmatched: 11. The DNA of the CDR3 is TGCAGTGCTAGAGTGTGGAAGCGGGGGGCCCAAACCGGGGAGCTGTTTTTT. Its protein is CSARVWKRGAQTGELFF.

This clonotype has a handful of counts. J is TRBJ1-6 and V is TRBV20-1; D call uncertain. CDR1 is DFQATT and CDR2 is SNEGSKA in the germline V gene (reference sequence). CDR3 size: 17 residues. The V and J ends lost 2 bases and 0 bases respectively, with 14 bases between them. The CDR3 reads CSARPLQRDSYNSPLHF. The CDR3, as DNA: TGCAGTGCTAGACCCTTACAGCGCGACTCCTATAATTCACCCCTCCACTTT.

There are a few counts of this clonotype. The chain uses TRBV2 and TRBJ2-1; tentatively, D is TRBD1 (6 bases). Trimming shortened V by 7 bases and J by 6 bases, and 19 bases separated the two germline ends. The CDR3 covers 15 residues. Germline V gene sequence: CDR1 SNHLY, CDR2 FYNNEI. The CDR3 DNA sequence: TGTGCCAGCAAAATCGGGACAAGCCCAGGCAATGAGCAGTTCTTC. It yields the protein CASKIGTSPGNEQFF.

The CDR3 region has the DNA TGTGCCATCAGCCCGGGACAAACCTACAATGAGCAGTTCTTC. It is translated as CAISPGQTYNEQFF. This rearrangement joins TRBV10-3 to TRBJ2-1, with D perhaps matching TRBD1 (6 bases). The CDR3 length is 14 residues. Trimming cost V 6 bases and J 2 bases, with 11 bases left between them. Germline CDR1 reads ENHRY; CDR2 reads SYGVKD.

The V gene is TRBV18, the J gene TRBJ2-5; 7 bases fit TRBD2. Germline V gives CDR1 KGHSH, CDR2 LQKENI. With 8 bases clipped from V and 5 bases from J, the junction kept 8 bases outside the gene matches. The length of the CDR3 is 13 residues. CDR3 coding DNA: TGTGCCAGCCATCCAGCGGGGACCGAGACCCAGTACTTC. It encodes CASHPAGTETQYF. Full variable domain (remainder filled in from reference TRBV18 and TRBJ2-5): NAGVMQNPRHLVRRRGQEARLRCSPMKGHSHVYWYRQLPEEGLKFMVYLQKENIIDESGMPKERFSAEFPKEGPSILRIQQVVRGDSAAYFCASHPAGTETQYFGPGTRLLVL.

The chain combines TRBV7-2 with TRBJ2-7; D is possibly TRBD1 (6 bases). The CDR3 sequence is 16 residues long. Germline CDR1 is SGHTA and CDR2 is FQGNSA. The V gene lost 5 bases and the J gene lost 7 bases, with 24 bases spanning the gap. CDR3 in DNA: TGTGCCAGCAGCACCCAAGGACAGCCCCGTTCGGGGGAGCAGTACTTC. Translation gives CASSTQGQPRSGEQYF.

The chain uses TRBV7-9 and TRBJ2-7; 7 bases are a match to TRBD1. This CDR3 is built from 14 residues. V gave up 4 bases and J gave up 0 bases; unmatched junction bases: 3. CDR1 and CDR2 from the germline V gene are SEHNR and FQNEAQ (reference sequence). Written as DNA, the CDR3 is TGTGCCAGCAGCTGGGGACAGACCTCCTACGAGCAGTACTTC. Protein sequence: CASSWGQTSYEQYF.